This passage covers 15 T cell receptor beta chains from one sample sequenced in a study of tumor-infiltrating lymphocytes in primary liver carcinoma. A primer in the constant region served to generate TCR beta cDNA from roughly 520 ng of total RNA. Three nested multiplex PCR rounds, a slightly modified ARM-PCR method, built the TCR beta libraries. In the first two PCR rounds, TRBV1-TRBV30 forward primers were paired with a C-beta reverse primer, and each round lasted nine to ten cycles. MiXCR, run by TCRdb on the multiplex PCR reads, gives a single entry per CDR3 protein. The profile shows about 190,000 distinct CDR3 sequences, around four fifths of them singletons. Starting material for RNA and DNA co-extraction consisted of about 17-30 mg of unsorted bulk tissue. The sample was tumor tissue from primary liver carcinoma. These receptors originate from a man aged 35 to 55 with primary liver carcinoma and hepatitis B virus infection.

Notes on this clonotype: Likely a read error: the CDR3 ends without its conserved phenylalanine or tryptophan. This rearrangement joins TRBV11-1 to TRBJ2-3; D unclear. CDR3 size: 14 residues. Germline loops: CDR1 SGHAT, CDR2 FQDESV (reference sequence). CDR3 amino acids: CASSPKGPFDKQYL. DNA of the CDR3: TGTGCCAGTAGCCCTAAGGGCCCGTTTGATAAGCAGTATCTT.

Points on this clonotype: In this CDR3 the conserved last residue, phenylalanine or tryptophan, is missing, so a read error is likely. The genes are TRBV5-4 and TRBJ2-5; a weak D match, TRBD2 (7 bases). CDR1 and CDR2 from the germline V gene are SGHNT and YYREEE (reference sequence). V was clipped by 7 bases and J by 3 bases, with 19 bases between them. The CDR3 loop spans 15 amino acids. CDR3 in DNA: TGTGCCAGCCGAAAGGGGGGGAGGGGCGAAGAGACCCAGTACCTT. It specifies CASRKGGRGEETQYL.

As for this clonotype: The missing conserved phenylalanine or tryptophan at the end of this CDR3 makes a read error likely. V and J are TRBV5-1 and TRBJ2-5; 12 bases line up with TRBD2. Trimming removed 3 bases from V and 2 bases from J; junction bases left unmatched: 8. The germline CDR1 and CDR2 sequences are SGHRS and YFSETQ. The length of the CDR3 is 17 residues. CDR3 protein: CASSSYRLAGEQETQYL. The CDR3 nucleotides read TGCGCCAGCAGCTCCTACAGACTAGCGGGAGAGCAAGAGACCCAGTACTTA.

This clonotype was recorded a few times. Compared with germline, one end of the junction differs, possibly owing to a read error. This chain uses TRBV29-1 with TRBJ2-5; no reliable D call. CDR3 length equals 14 residues. CDR1 and CDR2 (germline): SQVTM, ANQGSEA. The CDR3: CSVTDPDTRETQYF. The CDR3, as DNA: TGCAGCGTGACGGACCCGGATACACGAGAGACACAGTATTTC.

Details on this clonotype: Given the absence of the conserved phenylalanine or tryptophan at the CDR3 end, a read error is likely. The V and J genes are TRBV4-2 and TRBJ2-1; D uncertain. The CDR3 runs 14 residues. Germline assignment: CDR1 LGHNA and CDR2 YNFKEQ. Trimming took off 0 bases at V and 7 bases at J, with 10 bases between the two ends. CDR3: CASSQEVERNEQFI. CDR3 sequence (DNA): TGTGCCAGCAGCCAAGAAGTAGAAAGGAATGAGCAGTTCATC.

The chain links TRBV25-1 to TRBJ2-3, with a tentative D call TRBD1 (5 bases). CDR3 length: 14 amino acids. Germline assignment: CDR1 MGHDK and CDR2 SYGVNS. The CDR3 DNA reads as TGTATCAGCAGTGAAAGGGGCTTAACAGATACGCAGTATTTT. This encodes CISSERGLTDTQYF.

The gene calls are TRBV12-3 or TRBV12-4 and TRBJ2-7, with a possible D match to TRBD2 (6 bases). This CDR3 is 13 amino acids long. With 7 bases removed from V and 7 bases from J, the gap between germline ends came to 17 bases. In DNA, the CDR3 is TGTGCCAGCACTCCTAGCGTGAACTATGAGCAGTACTTC. Translated, it gives CASTPSVNYEQYF.

Comment on this clonotype: The conserved phenylalanine or tryptophan is not found at the CDR3 terminus, so this likely reflects a read error. The chain has TRBV4-2 and TRBJ1-1; D gene ambiguous. The CDR3 extends over 14 amino acids. Germline lookup yields CDR1 LGHNA and CDR2 YNFKEQ. The chain's CDR3 is CANSQDPMNTEAFL. The CDR3 coding sequence is TGTGCCAACAGCCAAGATCCCATGAACACTGAAGCTTTCCTT.

Comments on this clonotype: This CDR3 is missing its conserved last phenylalanine or tryptophan, likely due to a read error. This chain uses TRBV11-2 with TRBJ1-2; D remains ambiguous. Germline CDR1 SGHAT, CDR2 FQNNGV. This CDR3 is 16 amino acids long. The CDR3 DNA is TGTGCCAACAGCTTAGATACGGTAGCCTATTCTCGAGGCTACACCTAC. It translates to CANSLDTVAYSRGYTY.

Only one count was recorded for this clonotype. The junction departs from germline at one end; a sequencing error may be responsible. The V and J genes are TRBV7-9 and TRBJ1-5, with D unresolved. CDR3 length: 12 residues. The germline gives CDR1 SEHNR, CDR2 FQNEAQ (reference sequence). The CDR3: CVSSLADAPQHF. The CDR3 region has the DNA TGTGTCAGCAGCTTAGCGGATGCTCCCCAGCATTTT.

Details on this clonotype: One base away lies a much larger clone, so this may be a sequencing read error. The chain is built from TRBV30 and TRBJ2-7; D might be TRBD2 (5 bases). Germline CDR1 is GTSNPN and CDR2 is SVGIG (reference sequence). V dropped 7 bases and J dropped 2 bases, with 15 bases sitting between them. This CDR3 spans 13 amino acids. The CDR3, as DNA: TGTGCCTCCTGTCGGGATTCTCCCTACGAGCAGTACTTC. It translates to CASCRDSPYEQYF.

This clonotype is medium-sized (0.01 to 0.1%) within its sample. The gene calls are TRBV11-2 and TRBJ2-5, with 9 bases lining up with TRBD2. From germline, CDR1 is SGHAT and CDR2 FQNNGV. The CDR3 consists of 15 residues. Trimming took 4 bases from V and 5 from J; bases not matched to a gene: 8. The CDR3, as DNA: TGTGCCAGCAGCTACCGGCGGGAGGGCCGGGAGACCCAGTACTTC. Its protein product is CASSYRREGRETQYF.

For this clonotype: A much bigger clone sits one base away, suggesting this may be a read error. The V call is TRBV5-1, the J call TRBJ2-1; 10 nucleotides line up with TRBD1. This CDR3 has 16 residues. The germline CDR1 and CDR2 sequences are SGHRS and YFSETQ. The CDR3 bases are TGCGCCAGCAGCTTTTTAGGACAGGGGGACTACAATGAGCAGTTATTC. This sequence encodes CASSFLGQGDYNEQLF.

This clonotype was observed a few times. A read error is possible here, since a much larger clone lies one base away. V and J are TRBV12-3 or TRBV12-4 and TRBJ1-2; TRBD1 might be the D (5 bases). The CDR3 runs 13 residues. DNA for the CDR3: TGTGCCAGCAGCCAAGGGGATTACTATGACTACACCTTC. It yields the protein CASSQGDYYDYTF.

Details on this clonotype: Compared with germline, one end of the junction differs, possibly owing to a read error. The V gene is TRBV28, the J gene TRBJ2-1, with D possibly being TRBD2 (6 bases). Germline values: CDR1 MDHEN, CDR2 SYDVKM. The CDR3 runs 15 residues. DNA of the CDR3: TGTGCTAGCAGCATCGGGAGCGGATTCTACAATGAGCAGTTCTTC. Encoded protein: CASSIGSGFYNEQFF.